This T cell receptor (beta chain) came from a study of breast tumors, draining lymph nodes, adjacent tissues. CDR3 length equals 16 residues. Losses at the gene ends were 4 bases for V and 3 bases for J; bases not matched to a gene: 9. Germline loops: CDR1 DFQATT, CDR2 SNEGSKA (reference sequence). Study outcomes and limitations: Data only fit, rather than demonstrated, lymph node origin of most tumor T cells.

Axillary draining lymph nodes of breast cancer patients supplied the node samples. MiXCR, run by TCRdb on the multiplex PCR reads, gives a single entry per CDR3 protein. The table records under 250,000 distinct CDR3 sequences, less than 40% of them present only once. This clonotype was detected ten times or more. The antigen is unknown. This sequence joins TRBV20-1 and TRBJ2-5, with TRBD2 identical over 12 bases. The sample comprised axillary lymph node tissue. This clonotype was sampled from a female donor with breast cancer. Some clones in this sample may be carry-over from other donors' samples. The CDR3 DNA reads TGCAGTGCTACCAGGCCTAGCGGGAGGGTGGAAGAGACCCAGTACTTC. Protein: CSATRPSGRVEETQYF.